This TCR beta chain stems from a study of shared clonotypes between healthy human individuals. Sequenced by immunoSEQ multiplex PCR; TCRdb stores in-frame clones only, minus some. The table lists about 2 million clones, roughly 95% of them singletons, with 0.85% to 1.3% in the top ten. Positively selected for CCR7, the CD45RO-negative cells used as naive CD8 cells excluded terminally differentiated effector memory CD45RA+ cells. The germline V gene encodes CDR1 GTSNPN and CDR2 SVGIG (reference sequence). The V segment lost 2 bases and the J segment 4 bases; nucleotides outside the gene matches: 5. The CDR3 spans 15 residues.

This TCR was sampled from a man between 18 and 29 years old in good health. This rearrangement joins TRBV30 to TRBJ2-1; 10 bases are shared with TRBD2. The sequenced material came from naive CD8+ T cells sorted from blood. CDR3 loop: CAWSSGTSAYNEQFF. The DNA for the CDR3 is TGTGCCTGGAGTTCTGGGACTAGCGCATACAATGAGCAGTTCTTC.